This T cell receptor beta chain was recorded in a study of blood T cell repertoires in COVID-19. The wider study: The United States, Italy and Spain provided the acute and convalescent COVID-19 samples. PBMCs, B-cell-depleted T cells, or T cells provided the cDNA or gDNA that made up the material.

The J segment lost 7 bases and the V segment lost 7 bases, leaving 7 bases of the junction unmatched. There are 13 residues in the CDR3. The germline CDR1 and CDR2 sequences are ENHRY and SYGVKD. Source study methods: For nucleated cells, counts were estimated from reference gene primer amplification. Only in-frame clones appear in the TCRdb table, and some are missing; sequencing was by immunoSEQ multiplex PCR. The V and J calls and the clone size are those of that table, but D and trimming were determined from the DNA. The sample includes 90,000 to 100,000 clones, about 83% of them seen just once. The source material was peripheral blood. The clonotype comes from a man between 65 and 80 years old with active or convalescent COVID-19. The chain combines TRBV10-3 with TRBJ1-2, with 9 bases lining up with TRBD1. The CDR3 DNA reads TGTGCCATCACCATCGACAGGGGGGGTGGCTACACCTTC. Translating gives CAITIDRGGGYTF.